A selection of T cell receptor delta chains follows, all from one sample in a study of gamma-delta chains in newborns, infants, children. TCRdb re-processed the reads via CATT. The sample comprises approximately 8,000 delta-chain clones, less than 2% of which are singletons, and 6.5% to 9.5% rests with the top ten. The sequenced sample was blood. The receptors stem from a child who was a newborn, infant or young child, either healthy, febrile or measles-vaccinated (not recorded which). The CDR3 runs from the conserved cysteine through the conserved F or W. D genes are given only for firm matches. Clone sizes are given selectively: once, few, many, or a class where the clone is expanded.

CDR3aa,CDR3nt,d_gene,v_gene,j_gene,abundance
CACGTVTGAWDTRQMFF,TGTGCCTGTGGCACCGTGACTGGAGCCTGGGACACCCGACAGATGTTTTTC,.,TRDV2,TRDJ3,.
CALGERVLPPTGERSTDKLIF,TGTGCTCTTGGGGAACGGGTACTCCCACCGACTGGGGAACGAAGTACCGATAAACTCATCTTT,TRDD3,TRDV1,TRDJ1,few
CACDTVGYRTDKLIF,TGTGCCTGTGACACCGTCGGATACCGGACCGATAAACTCATCTTT,.,TRDV2,TRDJ1,medium-sized
CALGGVNPKKYWGIRVRGDKLIF,TGTGCTCTTGGGGGGGTCAATCCTAAGAAGTACTGGGGGATACGCGTAAGAGGCGATAAACTCATCTTT,TRDD3,TRDV1,TRDJ1,few
CAASGPKSSPRGIRRDKLIF,TGTGCAGCAAGCGGGCCAAAGTCTTCCCCAAGGGGGATACGGCGCGATAAACTCATCTTT,TRDD3,TRAV29/DV5,TRDJ1,medium-sized
CACDTGRGGGFRSPYTDKLIF,TGTGCCTGTGACACGGGGCGTGGTGGGGGATTCCGGAGCCCGTACACCGATAAACTCATCTTT,TRDD3,TRDV2,TRDJ1,medium-sized
CALGSLYWGPKRYTDKLIF,TGTGCTCTTGGGTCGTTGTACTGGGGACCGAAGAGGTACACCGATAAGCTTATCTTT,TRDD3,TRDV1,TRDJ1,few
CALGECGDDALYTDKLIF,TGTGCTCTTGGGGAATGCGGGGATGATGCCTTGTACACCGATAAACTCATCTTT,.,TRDV1,TRDJ1,medium-sized
CALGELSYGGSYYINKLIF,TGTGCTCTTGGGGAACTCTCCTACGGGGGATCCTATTATATAAATAAACTCATCTTT,.,TRDV1,TRDJ1,.
CALGELPTWMDRGTGGRPGTAQLFF,TGTGCTCTTGGGGAACTGCCTACCTGGATGGACCGGGGTACTGGGGGACGCCCTGGGACAGCACAACTCTTCTTT,TRDD3,TRDV1,TRDJ2,few
CACDTGGTSSWDTRQMFF,TGTGCCTGTGACACGGGGGGAACGAGCTCCTGGGACACCCGACAGATGTTTTTC,.,TRDV2,TRDJ3,medium-sized
CALGIGGLTGGYPSTDKLIF,TGTGCTCTTGGGATCGGGGGTCTAACTGGGGGATATCCCTCCACCGATAAACTCATCTTT,TRDD3,TRDV1,TRDJ1,few
CALGGLPTIPTTKHWVTDKLIF,TGTGCTCTTGGGGGGTTGCCGACCATTCCTACGACTAAACACTGGGTCACCGATAAACTCATCTTT,.,TRDV1,TRDJ1,few
CACDTRALEGSWDTRQMFF,TGTGCCTGTGACACTCGGGCCCTAGAGGGCTCCTGGGACACCCGACAGATGTTTTTC,.,TRDV2,TRDJ3,medium-sized
CALGEGMHLQIGGYASTAQLFF,TGTGCTCTTGGGGAAGGAATGCATCTCCAAATTGGGGGATACGCTTCGACAGCACAACTCTTCTTT,TRDD3,TRDV1,TRDJ2,.
CALIRTGDNTDKLIF,TGTGCCCTGATCCGCACGGGGGATAACACCGATAAACTCATCTTT,TRDD3,TRDV3,TRDJ1,medium-sized
CALGERACQLGDKGGTDKLIF,TGTGCTCTTGGGGAACGAGCCTGTCAACTGGGGGATAAGGGTGGCACCGATAAACTCATCTTT,TRDD3,TRDV1,TRDJ1,.
CALGERRGSYGWGTCTDKLIF,TGTGCTCTTGGGGAACGGCGAGGTTCCTACGGCTGGGGGACATGCACCGATAAACTCATCTTT,.,TRDV1,TRDJ1,few
CALGGFWPSQLGVGDTYTDKLIF,TGTGCTCTTGGGGGTTTTTGGCCTTCCCAATTGGGGGTCGGGGATACGTACACCGATAAACTCATCTTT,TRDD3,TRDV1,TRDJ1,medium-sized
CALGDKTSRPCGPQGKLIF,TGTGCTCTTGGGGATAAAACTTCCCGCCCGTGTGGCCCTCAGGGTAAACTCATCTTT,.,TRDV1,TRDJ1,few
CAFKPYTSRGDKPKLIF,TGTGCCTTTAAACCCTATACCTCCCGGGGGGATAAGCCTAAACTCATCTTT,TRDD3,TRDV3,TRDJ1,.
CALGERRRAGGPLTAQLFF,TGTGCTCTTGGGGAACGGAGGAGAGCTGGGGGACCGCTGACAGCACAACTCTTCTTT,TRDD3,TRDV1,TRDJ2,medium-sized